This TCR beta chain was sequenced in a study of blood T cell repertoires in COVID-19 (dated by TCRdb to 2018 to 2021). For context, the study as a whole: Samples covering the acute and convalescent phases of COVID-19 were provided by collaborators in the United States, Italy and Spain. The sample metadata nearly always contained a de-identified subject ID, COVID-19 status, age in years and sex. The prospective study material was composed of cDNA or gDNA derived from T cells, B-cell-depleted T cells, or PBMCs. The samples were drawn from two sources: the first 160 participants of the ongoing ImmuneRACE study, and 1,000 to 1,500 subjects contributed by 6 global collaborators. The dataset comprised deeply sampled blood TCRbeta repertoires from subjects exposed to, actively infected with, or recovered from COVID-19. The repertoires were made available in a free public database intended to serve as a resource for research on the immune response to SARS-CoV-2. Where available, HLA class I and class II types were obtained from metadata supplied by the sample provider rather than from assay-based typing.

Overall study results and their limits: Clinical and demographic metadata were provided uncurated, with the amount varying by source and participant.

Collaborating institutions collected whole blood in K2EDTA tubes following their own protocols. Collaborator samples were shipped for TCRbeta analysis as frozen whole blood, isolated PBMCs, or DNA extracted from either sample type. Note on this clone: What this receptor recognizes is not known. Within one base of it there is no much larger clone, and no base qualities were kept.

TCRbeta CDR3 regions were amplified from genomic DNA using the immunoSEQ Assay, a bias-controlled multiplex PCR. Turning to the authors' computational methods: Within the assay, amplification of reference gene primers was used to estimate how many nucleated cells each sample contained. To quantify the absolute abundance of each unique TCRbeta CDR3 rearrangement, sequence reads were collapsed and filtered. Productive Simpson clonality was computed per sample as the square root of Simpson's diversity index over productive rearrangements. This is the immuneACCESS table as TCRdb keeps it, with only in-frame sequences that have V and J called. A part of the clones is gone; compared with another copy, unresolved V genes explain less than half, and the rest is unexplained. The V and J calls and clone size were taken over from that table, and D and trimming were inferred from the DNA. For this sample there are 40,000 to 55,000 clones; around 84% appear just once. The ten largest make up 7.5% to 8.5% of the sample.

From its cysteine to its phenylalanine, the CDR3 spans 13 amino acids. The DNA shown is the 39-base CDR3, in frame from base 1. The germline V gene yields MDHEN for CDR1 and SYDVKM for CDR2. V loses 5 bases of germline sequence and J loses 11 bases, and the interval between the two ends is 18 bases. The source is a human donor in a cohort sampled during active COVID-19. The chain is made from TRBV28 and TRBJ1-1; TRBD1 is perhaps the D gene, given 6 matching bases. The specimen was peripheral blood. The DNA is as follows: TGTGCCAGCAGTAGTCCGGGGGGGCAGCTCGCTTTCTTT. Its protein is CASSSPGGQLAFF.